The 28 T cell receptor beta chains presented below share a single source sample, sequenced in a study of relationships among human T cell subsets. The T cell receptor alpha and beta CDR3 regions were amplified from mRNA by semiquantitative ARM-PCR. Exponential amplification used communal superprimers after tagged nested gene-specific primers in ARM-PCR. MiXCR was run by TCRdb on the multiplex PCR reads, yielding one entry per CDR3 protein. The top ten clones hold over 25% of a sample with 4,500 to 5,000 distinct CDR3 sequences, approximately 80% of them seen once. The specimen sequenced was total T cells sorted from blood. These receptors came from a man aged 35 to 55 in good health.

The chain has TRBV20-1 and TRBJ2-1, with a possible D match to TRBD2 (7 bases). The CDR3 spans 15 residues. Trimming took 0 bases from V and 6 from J, leaving 15 bases between them. From germline, CDR1 is DFQATT and CDR2 SNEGSKA (reference sequence). The CDR3 protein is CSAREGLGGVNEQFF. The CDR3 nucleotides read TGCAGTGCTAGAGAAGGCCTAGGGGGGGTCAATGAGCAGTTCTTC.

CDR3 in DNA: TGTGCCAGCGGGGTAGGATCAGATACGCAGTATTTT. As protein: CASGVGSDTQYF. The genes are TRBV11-2 and TRBJ2-3; D gene uncertain. Deletions cut 8 bases from V and 4 bases from J, with 10 bases between. The V gene's germline CDR1 is SGHAT and CDR2 FQNNGV. This CDR3 is 12 amino acids long.

The chain has TRBV20-1 and TRBJ2-7; D is perhaps TRBD1 (5 bases). The V end was cut by 0 bases, the J end by 5 bases, with 14 bases between. Germline assignment: CDR1 DFQATT and CDR2 SNEGSKA (reference sequence). The CDR3 runs 14 residues. The CDR3 loop is CSARDTRRVHEQYF. The CDR3 region has the DNA TGCAGTGCTAGAGATACCCGCAGGGTCCACGAGCAGTACTTC.

The chain has TRBV6-1 and TRBJ2-7; 8 nucleotides line up with TRBD1. V dropped 6 bases and J dropped 6; count of bases not matched to a gene: 7. The CDR3 runs to 13 residues. CDR1 is MNHNS, CDR2 SASEGT, per germline. The CDR3 coding sequence is TGTGCCAGCAGCGACAGGGGAAGCGGCGAGCAGTACTTC. Translating it yields CASSDRGSGEQYF.

J is TRBJ2-3 and V is TRBV7-8; 11 nucleotides agree with TRBD2. Germline CDR1 and CDR2: SGHVS and FQNEAQ. The CDR3 length is 17 residues. V lost 3 bases, J lost 4 bases, and 9 bases stayed unmatched. CDR3 nucleotide sequence: TGTGCCAGCAGCTTTCAAATACTAGCGGGAGAATCAGATACGCAGTATTTT. It yields the protein CASSFQILAGESDTQYF.

The CDR3 reads CAAKERGAGYTF. The CDR3 DNA reads TGTGCCGCCAAGGAGCGGGGGGCAGGCTACACCTTC. The chain recombines TRBV6-5 with TRBJ1-2, with a tentative D call TRBD1 (6 bases). Trimming cost V 11 bases and J 8 bases, with 18 bases left between them. CDR1 and CDR2 (germline): MNHEY, SVGAGI. This CDR3 region has 12 residues.

The chain links TRBV7-9 to TRBJ2-7; D possibly corresponds to TRBD1 (6 bases). This CDR3 contains 14 residues. Trimming took 5 bases from V and 2 from J, leaving 13 bases between them. Germline CDR1 is SEHNR and CDR2 is FQNEAQ (reference sequence). CDR3 in DNA: TGTGCCAGCAGCCATCGGACAGCCCCCTACGAGCAGTACTTC. Its translation: CASSHRTAPYEQYF.

V usage is TRBV10-3 and J usage is TRBJ1-5; tentative D call: TRBD1 (5 bases). The CDR3 length is 15 residues. The ends were cut back, 4 bases at V and 7 bases at J, with 17 bases in the middle. Per the germline V gene, CDR1 is ENHRY and CDR2 is SYGVKD. The DNA of the CDR3 is TGTGCCATCAGTGCTGAGAGGGGCGGGGGGCAGCCCCAGCATTTT. This sequence encodes CAISAERGGGQPQHF.

This chain links TRBV20-1 with TRBJ1-5; perhaps TRBD1 as D (6 bases). Germline CDR1 and CDR2: DFQATT and SNEGSKA (reference sequence). Trimming pared 5 bases from V and 4 bases from J, leaving 9 bases between. The CDR3 sequence is 12 residues long. In DNA form, the CDR3 reads TGCAGTGCTTCGGACAGTAATCAGCCCCAGCATTTT. Its protein product is CSASDSNQPQHF.

The chain is built from TRBV29-1 and TRBJ2-2; D gene unclear. V lost 2 bases and J lost 3, with 1 base in between. The germline V gene has CDR1 SQVTM and CDR2 ANQGSEA. The CDR3 covers 11 residues. CDR3 sequence: CSVEYTGELFF. The CDR3 DNA reads TGCAGCGTTGAATACACCGGGGAGCTGTTTTTT.

The chain couples TRBV14 to TRBJ1-3; D is unresolved. V shed 7 bases and J shed 3 bases, with 7 bases lying between them. CDR3 length equals 12 residues. Germline CDR1 and CDR2: SGHDN and FVKESK. Here the CDR3 DNA reads TGTGCCAGCAAAGGGAGTGGAAACACCATATATTTT. Translated, it gives CASKGSGNTIYF.

V usage is TRBV6-5 and J usage is TRBJ1-2; D not certain. CDR3 length: 14 residues. V was pared by 4 bases and J by 2 bases, with 11 bases between. Per the germline V gene, CDR1 is MNHEY and CDR2 is SVGAGI. The CDR3 spells CASSSAGGNYGYTF. Here the CDR3 DNA reads TGTGCCAGCAGTTCCGCCGGAGGGAACTATGGCTACACCTTC.

The rearrangement uses TRBV29-1 and TRBJ2-1; TRBD2 might be the D (6 bases). V was clipped by 5 bases and J by 9 bases, with 11 bases between them. This CDR3 is built from 11 residues. The germline V gene has CDR1 SQVTM and CDR2 ANQGSEA. CDR3 residues: CSVPTSSEQFF. In nucleotides, the CDR3 is TGCAGCGTTCCAACTAGCAGTGAGCAGTTCTTC.

The rearrangement links TRBV11-3 to TRBJ2-1; D ambiguous. The CDR3 totals 14 residues. Trimming shortened V by 11 bases and J by 1 base, and 15 bases separated the two germline ends. Germline V gene data show CDR1 as SGHNT and CDR2 as YENEEA. This chain's CDR3 is CAQREAASYNEQFF. The CDR3 DNA reads TGTGCCCAGCGCGAGGCAGCGTCCTACAATGAGCAGTTCTTC. Full variable domain (rest looked up from reference TRBV11-3 and TRBJ2-1): EAGVVQSPRYKIIEKKQPVAFWCNPISGHNTLYWYLQNLGQGPELLIRYENEEAVDDSQLPKDRFSAERLKGVDSTLKIQPAELGDSAVYLCAQREAASYNEQFFGPGTRLTVL.

This chain uses TRBV12-3 or TRBV12-4 with TRBJ1-1; maybe TRBD1 (6 bases). This CDR3 region has 14 residues. V was pared by 7 bases and J by 1 base, with 13 bases between. The CDR3 DNA sequence: TGTGCCAGCAATGGAAGGGGGGGGAACACTGAAGCTTTCTTT. It yields the protein CASNGRGGNTEAFF.

J is TRBJ1-1 and V is TRBV6-5; 9 bases fit TRBD1. Germline V gene data show CDR1 as MNHEY and CDR2 as SVGAGI. This CDR3 contains 17 residues. V dropped 3 bases and J dropped 0; count of bases not matched to a gene: 8. The DNA of the CDR3 is TGTGCCAGCAGTTATTCCGGGACAGGGACGATGAACACTGAAGCTTTCTTT. It encodes CASSYSGTGTMNTEAFF.

CDR3 nucleotide sequence: TGTGCCAGCAGTGTAAACAGGGGTCGTGAGCAGTTCTTC. It specifies CASSVNRGREQFF. This rearrangement joins TRBV6-4 to TRBJ2-1; 7 bases map to TRBD1. The V gene's germline CDR1 is MRHNA and CDR2 SNTAGT. The ends lost 4 bases at V and 9 bases at J; junction bases unmatched: 6. This CDR3 comprises 13 residues.

The genes are TRBV3-1 and TRBJ2-3; no firm D call. Germline loops: CDR1 LGHDT, CDR2 YNNKEL (reference sequence). The CDR3 is 15 residues long. The V end was cut by 4 bases, the J end by 1 base, with 12 bases between. Written as DNA, the CDR3 is TGTGCCAGCAGCCTCTCGGGCAGTGGCACAGATACGCAGTATTTT. It encodes CASSLSGSGTDTQYF.

The DNA of the CDR3 is TGCAGCGTCCCGGGACTAGCGGAGAACTCCTACAATGAGCAGTTCTTC. Its translation: CSVPGLAENSYNEQFF. V gene TRBV29-1 combines with J gene TRBJ2-1; TRBD2 matches at 11 bases. V shed 6 bases and J 0 bases; nucleotides not matched to a gene: 7. The CDR3 covers 16 residues. The V gene's germline CDR1 is SQVTM and CDR2 ANQGSEA.

About this clonotype itself: Without the conserved terminal phenylalanine or tryptophan, this CDR3 likely stems from a read error. V is TRBV11-2 and J is TRBJ2-3; D is uncertain. Germline V gene data show CDR1 as SGHAT and CDR2 as FQNNGV. The CDR3 sequence is 15 residues long. The ends were cut back, 5 bases at V and 1 base at J, with 13 bases in the middle. CDR3 nucleotides: TGTGCCAGCAGCCGGGTCATAGCCGGCACAGATACGCAGTATCTT. Its protein product is CASSRVIAGTDTQYL.

The V call is TRBV10-3, the J call TRBJ2-1; the match to TRBD2 covers 11 bases. The CDR3 sequence is 15 residues long. The V and J ends lost 2 bases and 3 bases, in that order; junction bases with no gene match: 0. The germline CDR1 and CDR2 sequences are ENHRY and SYGVKD. CDR3 protein: CAISETSGSYNEQFF. The CDR3 nucleotides are TGTGCCATCAGTGAGACTAGCGGGAGCTACAATGAGCAGTTCTTC.

This clonotype was detected only once. The chain combines TRBV28 with TRBJ1-3; no clear D gene. Between the trimmed V and J ends, which lost 1 base and 3 bases, there was a span of 10 bases. Germline V gene data show CDR1 as MDHEN and CDR2 as SYDVKM. CDR3 size: 15 residues. DNA of the CDR3: TGTGCCAGCAGTTTATCTTGGGCGGGTGGAAACACCATATATTTT. As protein: CASSLSWAGGNTIYF. The complete variable domain, with remaining parts taken from reference TRBV28 and TRBJ1-3, reads DVKVTQSSRYLVKRTGEKVFLECVQDMDHENMFWYRQDPGLGLRLIYFSYDVKMKEKGDIPEGYSVSREKKERFSLILESASTNQTSMYLCASSLSWAGGNTIYFGEGSWLTVV.

The chain links TRBV10-2 to TRBJ2-3; no definite D call. The V gene's germline CDR1 is WSHSY and CDR2 SAAADI. Trimming removed 5 bases at V and 0 bases at J, with 9 bases between. The CDR3 is 14 amino acids. The CDR3 protein is CASSWASSTDTQYF. For the CDR3, the DNA is TGCGCCAGCAGTTGGGCTTCAAGCACAGATACGCAGTATTTT.

The genes are TRBV4-1 and TRBJ2-5, with unresolved D. The CDR3 has 14 amino acids. Germline-derived CDR1 and CDR2 are MGHRA and YSYEKL. Between the trimmed V and J ends, which lost 1 base and 7 bases, there was a span of 13 bases. The CDR3 DNA reads as TGCGCCAGCAGCCAAGTCGACGGCGGAAGGACCCAGTACTTC. The encoded protein is CASSQVDGGRTQYF.

This sequence joins TRBV29-1 and TRBJ2-1; D is perhaps TRBD1 (8 bases). The V end was cut by 8 bases, the J end by 7 bases, with 15 bases between. Germline CDR1 SQVTM, CDR2 ANQGSEA. The CDR3 runs 12 residues. The CDR3, as DNA: TGCAGCACAGGGGGGGTCTCGAATGAGCAGTTCTTC. This sequence encodes CSTGGVSNEQFF.

The chain links TRBV12-3 or TRBV12-4 to TRBJ2-5, with D unclear. The CDR3 covers 12 residues. Trimming cost V 6 bases and J 0 bases, with 5 bases left between them. The CDR3 DNA follows: TGTGCCAGCAGGGGTCACCAAGAGACCCAGTACTTC. This sequence encodes CASRGHQETQYF.

The CDR3 reads CASSLLGTEAFF. The CDR3 bases are TGTGCCAGCAGCTTACTGGGTACTGAAGCTTTCTTT. This rearrangement joins TRBV7-9 to TRBJ1-1; D is ambiguous. V shed 2 bases and J shed 5 bases, with 6 bases lying between them. The CDR3 has 12 amino acids. Germline V gene lookup returns CDR1 SEHNR and CDR2 FQNEAQ (reference sequence).

This clonotype occurred a few times. J is TRBJ1-2 and V is TRBV12-3 or TRBV12-4, with D tentatively TRBD1 (6 bases). The germline V and J ends were trimmed by 3 bases and 7 bases, with 12 bases remaining between them. The CDR3 is made up of 13 amino acids. The CDR3 region has the DNA TGTGCCAGCAGTTTTTCGGGGGCAGGTGGCTACACCTTC. It yields the protein CASSFSGAGGYTF.